This passage covers 8 T cell receptor beta chains from one sample sequenced in a study of cytomegalovirus exposure and HLA in healthy donors. Primers included in the PCR were 60 Vbeta and 13 Jbeta primers. The repertoire was sequenced with immunoSEQ multiplex PCR; TCRdb's copy has only in-frame clones and lacks some. The data show fewer than 120,000 clones, with approximately 82% seen just once and roughly 13% held by the top ten. Sequencing input: PBMCs. The receptor set was obtained from a man aged 25-45 years in good health and CMV-seropositive.

The gene calls are TRBV27 and TRBJ1-2; weak D call: TRBD1 (5 bases). From germline, CDR1 is MNHEY and CDR2 SMNVEV (reference sequence). This CDR3 is built from 13 residues. Trimming pared 5 bases from V and 5 bases from J, leaving 12 bases between. The CDR3 here is CASSPNPGYGYTF. The CDR3 nucleotides are TGTGCCAGCAGTCCAAATCCAGGGTATGGCTACACCTTC.

This clone was counted a few times. The chain recombines TRBV5-4 with TRBJ1-4, with TRBD1 as a possible D gene (6 bases). Germline values: CDR1 SGHNT, CDR2 YYREEE (reference sequence). The V end lost 0 bases, the J end lost 8 bases, and 11 bases lay between the germline ends. The CDR3 consists of 14 residues. The CDR3 sequence is CASSLAGVREKLFF. DNA for the CDR3: TGTGCCAGCAGCTTGGCAGGGGTTAGGGAAAAACTGTTTTTT.

This chain connects TRBV30 to TRBJ1-2, with 10 bases matching TRBD1. The CDR3 totals 13 residues. Germline lookup yields CDR1 GTSNPN and CDR2 SVGIG (reference sequence). J was trimmed by 7 bases and V by 0 bases; bases with no gene match: 2. The DNA of the CDR3 is TGTGCCTGGAGTGTAGGGACAGGGGTTGGCTACACCTTC. Residues: CAWSVGTGVGYTF.

The CDR3 bases are TGTGCCAGCGGGACATCGAATGAAAAACTGTTTTTT. It codes for CASGTSNEKLFF. J is TRBJ1-4 and V is TRBV28, with D possibly being TRBD1 (6 bases). The CDR3 covers 12 residues. CDR1 is MDHEN and CDR2 is SYDVKM in the germline V gene. V lost 8 bases and J 5 bases, leaving 9 bases between the germline ends.

This clone was detected only a few times. The chain links TRBV4-3 to TRBJ2-7; 9 nucleotides align to TRBD1. Trimming removed 1 base from V and 3 bases from J; junction bases left unmatched: 7. Germline V gene data show CDR1 as LGHNA and CDR2 as YSLEER. CDR3 length: 16 residues. CDR3 coding DNA: TGCGCCAGCAGCCAAGGAAGGGACAGGGTACTCTACGAGCAGTACTTC. Protein product: CASSQGRDRVLYEQYF.

This rearrangement joins TRBV6-5 to TRBJ1-3; tentatively, D is TRBD1 (5 bases). The CDR3 length is 13 residues. The V and J ends lost 6 bases and 3 bases respectively, with 9 bases between them. The germline V gene has CDR1 MNHEY and CDR2 SVGAGI. The CDR3 is CASRATGGNTIYF. CDR3 coding DNA: TGTGCCAGCAGAGCAACAGGTGGAAACACCATATATTTT.

The chain uses TRBV14 and TRBJ1-1, with a possible D match to TRBD1 (6 bases). Trimming pared 0 bases from V and 4 bases from J, leaving 9 bases between. This CDR3 spans 14 amino acids. CDR1 and CDR2 from the germline V gene are SGHDN and FVKESK. CDR3 coding DNA: TGTGCCAGCAGCCAAGACAGGGGAGTCACTGAAGCTTTCTTT. Amino acids: CASSQDRGVTEAFF.

The chain recombines TRBV28 with TRBJ2-7; no firm D call. Germline V gene sequence: CDR1 MDHEN, CDR2 SYDVKM. The CDR3 spans 14 residues. Between the trimmed V and J ends, which lost 6 bases and 2 bases, there was a span of 14 bases. The CDR3 nucleotides are TGTGCCAGCAGCCCTCCAGGCCTAACCTACGAGCAGTACTTC. Encoded protein: CASSPPGLTYEQYF. Full variable domain (remainder filled in from reference TRBV28 and TRBJ2-7): DVKVTQSSRYLVKRTGEKVFLECVQDMDHENMFWYRQDPGLGLRLIYFSYDVKMKEKGDIPEGYSVSREKKERFSLILESASTNQTSMYLCASSPPGLTYEQYFGPGTRLTVT.